This note documents a single T cell receptor (beta chain) sequence. The record originates from a study of blood T cell repertoires in COVID-19. Trimming cost V 0 bases and J 8 bases; bases outside gene matches: 7. The CDR3 runs to 15 residues. Germline CDR1 reads SGHRS; CDR2 reads YFSETQ. In the source study's methods: Amplification with reference gene primers provided the estimates of nucleated cell counts. Clones were sequenced by immunoSEQ multiplex PCR, and TCRdb holds only the in-frame ones, with some missing. V and J calls and clone size are as listed in that table; D and trimming were resolved from the DNA. The profile shows about 160,000 clones, 90% of them singletons.

Sequencing used peripheral blood. The chain recombines TRBV5-1 with TRBJ1-4; 7 bases align to TRBD1. The source of this sequence is a man between 60 and 75 years old with active or convalescent COVID-19. The CDR3 loop reads CASSLDQGVWEKLFF. CDR3 sequence (DNA): TGCGCCAGCAGCTTGGATCAGGGGGTTTGGGAAAAACTGTTTTTT.